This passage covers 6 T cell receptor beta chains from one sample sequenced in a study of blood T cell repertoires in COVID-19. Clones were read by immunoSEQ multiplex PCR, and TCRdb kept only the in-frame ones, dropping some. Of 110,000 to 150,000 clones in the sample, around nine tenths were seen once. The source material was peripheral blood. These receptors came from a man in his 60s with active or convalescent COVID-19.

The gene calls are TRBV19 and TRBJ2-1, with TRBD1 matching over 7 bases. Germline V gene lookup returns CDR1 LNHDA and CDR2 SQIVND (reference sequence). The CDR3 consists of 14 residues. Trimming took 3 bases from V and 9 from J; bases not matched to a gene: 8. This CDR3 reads CASSIRGNRGEQFF. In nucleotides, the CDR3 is TGTGCCAGTAGTATCCGAGGTAACAGGGGTGAGCAGTTCTTC.

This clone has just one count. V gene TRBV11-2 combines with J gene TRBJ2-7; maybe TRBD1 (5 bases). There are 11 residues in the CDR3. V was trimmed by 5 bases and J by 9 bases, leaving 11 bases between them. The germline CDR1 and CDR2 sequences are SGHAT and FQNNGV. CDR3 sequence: CASSLQGWQYF. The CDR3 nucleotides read TGTGCCAGCAGCCTCCAGGGATGGCAGTACTTC.

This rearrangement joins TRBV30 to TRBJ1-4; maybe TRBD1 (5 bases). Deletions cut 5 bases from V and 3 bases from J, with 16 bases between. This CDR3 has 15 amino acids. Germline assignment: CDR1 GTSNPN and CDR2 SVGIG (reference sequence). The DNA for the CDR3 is TGTGCCTGGGAGGGGAAAGACAGATCTAATGAAAAACTGTTTTTT. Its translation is CAWEGKDRSNEKLFF. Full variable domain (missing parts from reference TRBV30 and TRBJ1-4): SQTIHQWPATLVQPVGSPLSLECTVEGTSNPNLYWYRQAAGRGLQLLFYSVGIGQISSEVPQNLSASRPQDRQFILSSKKLLLSDSGFYLCAWEGKDRSNEKLFFGSGTQLSVL.

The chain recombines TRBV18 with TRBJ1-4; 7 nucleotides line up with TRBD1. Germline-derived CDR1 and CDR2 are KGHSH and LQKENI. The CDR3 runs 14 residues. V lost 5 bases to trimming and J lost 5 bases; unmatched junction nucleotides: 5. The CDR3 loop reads CASSSRTGNEKLFF. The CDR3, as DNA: TGTGCCAGCTCATCCCGGACAGGCAATGAAAAACTGTTTTTT.

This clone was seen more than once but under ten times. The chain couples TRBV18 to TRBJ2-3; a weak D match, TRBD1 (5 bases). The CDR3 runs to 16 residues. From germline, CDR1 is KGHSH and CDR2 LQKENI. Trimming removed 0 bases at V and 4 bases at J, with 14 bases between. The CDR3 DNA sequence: TGTGCCAGCTCACCACCGGGGCAGCGTATCCCAGATACGCAGTATTTT. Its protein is CASSPPGQRIPDTQYF.

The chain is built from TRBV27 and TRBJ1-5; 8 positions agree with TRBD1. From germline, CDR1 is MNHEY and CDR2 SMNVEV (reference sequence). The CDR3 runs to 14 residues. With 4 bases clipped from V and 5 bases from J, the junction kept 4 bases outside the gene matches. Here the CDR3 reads CASSSTGDDQPQHF. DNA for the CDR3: TGTGCCAGCAGTTCGACAGGGGATGATCAGCCCCAGCATTTT.